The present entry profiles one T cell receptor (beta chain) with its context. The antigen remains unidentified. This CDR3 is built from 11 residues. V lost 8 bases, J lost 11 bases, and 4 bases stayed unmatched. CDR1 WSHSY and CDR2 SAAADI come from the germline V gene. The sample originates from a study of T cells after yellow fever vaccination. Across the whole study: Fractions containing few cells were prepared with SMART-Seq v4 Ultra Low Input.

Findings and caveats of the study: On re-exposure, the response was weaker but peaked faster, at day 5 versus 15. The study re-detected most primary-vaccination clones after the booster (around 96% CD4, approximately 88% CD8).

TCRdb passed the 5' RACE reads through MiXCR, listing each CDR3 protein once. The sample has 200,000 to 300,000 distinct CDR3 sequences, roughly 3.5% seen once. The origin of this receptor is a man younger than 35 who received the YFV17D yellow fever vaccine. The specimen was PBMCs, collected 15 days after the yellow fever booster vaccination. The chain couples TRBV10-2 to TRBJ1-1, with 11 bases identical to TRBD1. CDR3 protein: CASGDRGMAFF. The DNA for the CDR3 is TGCGCCAGCGGGGACAGGGGGATGGCTTTCTTT.